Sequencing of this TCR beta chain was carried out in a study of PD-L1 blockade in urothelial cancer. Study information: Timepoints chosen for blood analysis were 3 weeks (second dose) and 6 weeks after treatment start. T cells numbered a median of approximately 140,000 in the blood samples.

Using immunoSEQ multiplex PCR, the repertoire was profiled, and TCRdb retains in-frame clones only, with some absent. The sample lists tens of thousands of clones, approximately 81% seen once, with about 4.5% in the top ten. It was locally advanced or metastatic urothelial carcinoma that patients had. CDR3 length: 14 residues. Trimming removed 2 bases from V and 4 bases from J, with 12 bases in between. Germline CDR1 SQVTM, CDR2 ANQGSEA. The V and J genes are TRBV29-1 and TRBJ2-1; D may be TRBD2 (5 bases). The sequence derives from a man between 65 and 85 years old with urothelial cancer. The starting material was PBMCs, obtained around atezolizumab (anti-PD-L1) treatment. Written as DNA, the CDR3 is TGCAGCGTTGAAAACGGACTGAAGTACAATGAGCAGTTCTTC. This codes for CSVENGLKYNEQFF.